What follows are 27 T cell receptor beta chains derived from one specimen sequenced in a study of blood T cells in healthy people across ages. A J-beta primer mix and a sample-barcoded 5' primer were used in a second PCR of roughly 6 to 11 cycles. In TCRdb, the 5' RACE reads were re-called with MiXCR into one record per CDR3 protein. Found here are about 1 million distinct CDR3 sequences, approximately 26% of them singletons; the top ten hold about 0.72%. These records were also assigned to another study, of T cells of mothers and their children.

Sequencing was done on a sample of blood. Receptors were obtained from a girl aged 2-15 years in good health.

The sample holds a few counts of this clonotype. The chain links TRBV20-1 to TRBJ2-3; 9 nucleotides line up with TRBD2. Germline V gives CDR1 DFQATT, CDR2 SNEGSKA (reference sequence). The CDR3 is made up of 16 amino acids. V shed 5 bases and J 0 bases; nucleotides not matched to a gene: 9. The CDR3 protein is CSAGTIAGASTDTQYF. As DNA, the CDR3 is TGCAGTGCTGGGACTATAGCGGGGGCTAGCACAGATACGCAGTATTTT.

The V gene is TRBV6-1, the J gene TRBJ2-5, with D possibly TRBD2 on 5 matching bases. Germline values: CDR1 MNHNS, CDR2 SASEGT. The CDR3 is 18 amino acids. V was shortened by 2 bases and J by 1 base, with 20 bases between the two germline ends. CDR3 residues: CASSEYSFFARAQETQYF. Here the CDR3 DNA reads TGTGCCAGCAGTGAATACTCGTTTTTCGCGCGGGCCCAAGAGACCCAGTACTTC.

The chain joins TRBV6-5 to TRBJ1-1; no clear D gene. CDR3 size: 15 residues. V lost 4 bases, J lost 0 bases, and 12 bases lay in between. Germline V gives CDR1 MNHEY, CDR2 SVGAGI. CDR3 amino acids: CASSLARSMNTEAFF. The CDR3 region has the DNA TGTGCCAGCAGTTTGGCCAGGTCCATGAACACTGAAGCTTTCTTT.

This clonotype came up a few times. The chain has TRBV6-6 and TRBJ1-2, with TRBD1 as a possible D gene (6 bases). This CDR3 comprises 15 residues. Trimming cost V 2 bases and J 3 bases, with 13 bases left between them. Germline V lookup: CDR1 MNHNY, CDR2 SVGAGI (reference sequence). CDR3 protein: CASSYVGGMDYGYTF. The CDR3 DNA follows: TGTGCCAGCAGTTACGTGGGGGGCATGGACTATGGCTACACCTTC.

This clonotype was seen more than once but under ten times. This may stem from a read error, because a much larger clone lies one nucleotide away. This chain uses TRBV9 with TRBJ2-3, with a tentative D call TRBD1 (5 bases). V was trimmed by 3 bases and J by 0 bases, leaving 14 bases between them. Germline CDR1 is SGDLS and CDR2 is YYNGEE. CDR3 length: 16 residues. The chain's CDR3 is CASSGTGEGSTDTQYF. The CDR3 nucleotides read TGTGCCAGCAGCGGTACAGGAGAAGGCAGCACAGATACGCAGTATTTT.

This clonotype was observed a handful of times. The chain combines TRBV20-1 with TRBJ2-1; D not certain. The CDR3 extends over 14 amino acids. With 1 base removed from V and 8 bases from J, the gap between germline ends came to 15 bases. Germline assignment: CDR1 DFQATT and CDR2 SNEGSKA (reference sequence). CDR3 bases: TGCAGTGCTAGAGGCCTCCTTTTAGGTCATGAGCAGTTCTTC. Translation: CSARGLLLGHEQFF.

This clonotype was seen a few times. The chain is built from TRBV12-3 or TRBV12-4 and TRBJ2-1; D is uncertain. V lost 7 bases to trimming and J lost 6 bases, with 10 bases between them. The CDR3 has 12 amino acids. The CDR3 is CASTLITNEQFF. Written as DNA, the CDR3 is TGTGCCAGCACCCTAATAACCAATGAGCAGTTCTTC.

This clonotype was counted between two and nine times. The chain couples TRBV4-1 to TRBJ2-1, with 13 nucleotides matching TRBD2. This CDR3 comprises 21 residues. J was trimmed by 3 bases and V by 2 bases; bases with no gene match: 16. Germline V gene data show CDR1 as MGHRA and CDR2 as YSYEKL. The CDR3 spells CASSQILTRTSGRGVYNEQFF. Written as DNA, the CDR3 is TGCGCCAGCAGCCAAATCCTAACACGGACTAGCGGGAGAGGGGTCTACAATGAGCAGTTCTTC.

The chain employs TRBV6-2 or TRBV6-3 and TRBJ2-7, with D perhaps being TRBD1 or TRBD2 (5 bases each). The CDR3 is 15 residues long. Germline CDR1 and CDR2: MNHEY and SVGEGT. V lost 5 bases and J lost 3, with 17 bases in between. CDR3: CASSTGTAQYYEQYF. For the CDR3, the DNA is TGTGCCAGCAGTACCGGGACGGCACAGTACTACGAGCAGTACTTC.

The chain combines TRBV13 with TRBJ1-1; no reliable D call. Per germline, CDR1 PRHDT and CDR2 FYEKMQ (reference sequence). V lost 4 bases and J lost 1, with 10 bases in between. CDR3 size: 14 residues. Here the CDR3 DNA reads TGTGCCAGCAGCTCCCGTCGGAAGAACACTGAAGCTTTCTTT. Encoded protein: CASSSRRKNTEAFF.

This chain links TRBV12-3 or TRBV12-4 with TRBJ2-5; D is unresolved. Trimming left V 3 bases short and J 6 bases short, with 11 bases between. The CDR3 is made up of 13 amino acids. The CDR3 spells CASSFGPDQTQYF. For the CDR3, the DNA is TGTGCCAGCAGTTTCGGGCCAGACCAGACCCAGTACTTC.

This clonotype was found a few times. The CDR3 region has the DNA TGTGCCCAGCACTCCGAGTCGGCATACAATGAGCAGTTCTTC. Amino acid sequence: CAQHSESAYNEQFF. The chain has TRBV7-3 and TRBJ2-1; unclear D gene. The germline gives CDR1 SGHTA, CDR2 FQGTGA. V lost 11 bases, J lost 4 bases, and 18 bases lay in between. The CDR3 is made up of 14 amino acids.

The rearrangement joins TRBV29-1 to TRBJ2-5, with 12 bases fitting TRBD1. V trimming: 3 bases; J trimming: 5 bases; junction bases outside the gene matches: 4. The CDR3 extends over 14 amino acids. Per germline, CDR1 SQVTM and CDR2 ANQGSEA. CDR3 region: CSVDGTGGWETQYF. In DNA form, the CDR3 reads TGCAGCGTTGACGGGACAGGGGGCTGGGAGACCCAGTACTTC.

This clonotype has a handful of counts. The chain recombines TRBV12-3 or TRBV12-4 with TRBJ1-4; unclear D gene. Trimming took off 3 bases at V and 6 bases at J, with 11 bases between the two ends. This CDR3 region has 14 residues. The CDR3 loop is CASSFGSGYEKLFF. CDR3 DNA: TGTGCCAGCAGTTTCGGGTCTGGGTATGAAAAACTGTTTTTT.

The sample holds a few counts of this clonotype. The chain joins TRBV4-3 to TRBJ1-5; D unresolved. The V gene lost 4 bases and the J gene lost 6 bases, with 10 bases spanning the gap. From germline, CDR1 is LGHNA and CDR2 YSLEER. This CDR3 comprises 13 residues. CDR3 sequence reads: CASSPDPGQPQHF. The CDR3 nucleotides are TGCGCCAGCAGCCCCGACCCCGGTCAGCCCCAGCATTTT.

The CDR3 DNA sequence: TGTGCCAGCGGACTAGCGGGGATTGGGGATACGCAGTATTTT. Translation gives CASGLAGIGDTQYF. The V call is TRBV12-3 or TRBV12-4, the J call TRBJ2-3; 12 bases line up with TRBD2. Trimming removed 8 bases from V and 6 bases from J; junction bases left unmatched: 6. The CDR3 loop spans 14 amino acids.

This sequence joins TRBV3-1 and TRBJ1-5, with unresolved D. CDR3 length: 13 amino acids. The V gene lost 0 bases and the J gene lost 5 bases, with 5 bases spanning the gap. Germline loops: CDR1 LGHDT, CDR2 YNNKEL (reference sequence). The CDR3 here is CASSQDLYQPQHF. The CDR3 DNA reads TGTGCCAGCAGCCAAGATCTGTATCAGCCCCAGCATTTT.

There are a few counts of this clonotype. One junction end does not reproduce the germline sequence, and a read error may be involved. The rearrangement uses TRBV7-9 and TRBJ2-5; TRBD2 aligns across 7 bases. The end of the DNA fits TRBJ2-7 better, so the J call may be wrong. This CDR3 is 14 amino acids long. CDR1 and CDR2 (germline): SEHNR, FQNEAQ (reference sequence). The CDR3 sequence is CASSLADGGYEQYF. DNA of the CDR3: TGTGCCAGCAGCCTAGCGGACGGGGGCTACGAGCAGTACTTC.

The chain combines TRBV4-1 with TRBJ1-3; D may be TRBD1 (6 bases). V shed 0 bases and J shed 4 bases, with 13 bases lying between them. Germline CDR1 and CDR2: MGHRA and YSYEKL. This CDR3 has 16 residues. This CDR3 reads CASSQEWAGEGNTIYF. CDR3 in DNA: TGCGCCAGCAGCCAAGAATGGGCAGGGGAAGGAAACACCATATATTTT.

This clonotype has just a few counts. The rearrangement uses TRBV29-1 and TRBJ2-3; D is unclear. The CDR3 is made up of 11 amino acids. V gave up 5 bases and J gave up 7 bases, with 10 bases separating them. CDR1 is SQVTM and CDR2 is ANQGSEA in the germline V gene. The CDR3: CSVQILNTQYF. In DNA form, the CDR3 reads TGCAGCGTTCAGATTTTAAATACGCAGTATTTT.

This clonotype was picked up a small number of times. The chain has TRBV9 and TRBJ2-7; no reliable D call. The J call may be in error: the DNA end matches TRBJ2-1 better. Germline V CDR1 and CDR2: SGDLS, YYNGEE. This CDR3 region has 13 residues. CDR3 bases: TGTGCCAGCAGCCCCAACCTTCACAATGAGCAGTTCTTC. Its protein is CASSPNLHNEQFF.

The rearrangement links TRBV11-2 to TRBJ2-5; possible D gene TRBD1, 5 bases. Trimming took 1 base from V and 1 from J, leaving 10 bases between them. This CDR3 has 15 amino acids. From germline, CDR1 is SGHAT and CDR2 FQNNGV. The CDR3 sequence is CASSLVRQIQETQYF. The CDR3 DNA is TGTGCCAGCAGCTTAGTTCGACAGATCCAAGAGACCCAGTACTTC.

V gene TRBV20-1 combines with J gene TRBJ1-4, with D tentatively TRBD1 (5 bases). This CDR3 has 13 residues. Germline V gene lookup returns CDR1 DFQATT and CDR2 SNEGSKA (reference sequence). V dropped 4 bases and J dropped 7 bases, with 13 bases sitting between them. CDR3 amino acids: CSAMGPGSEKLFF. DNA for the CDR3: TGCAGTGCTATGGGGCCAGGGAGTGAAAAACTGTTTTTT.

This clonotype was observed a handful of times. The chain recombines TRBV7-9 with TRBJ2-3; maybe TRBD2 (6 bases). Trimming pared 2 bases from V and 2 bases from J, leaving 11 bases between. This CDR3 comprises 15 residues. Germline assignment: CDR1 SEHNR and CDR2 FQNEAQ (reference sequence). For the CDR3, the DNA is TGTGCCAGCAGCTTAAAGGCGGGGTCCACAGATACGCAGTATTTT. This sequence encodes CASSLKAGSTDTQYF.

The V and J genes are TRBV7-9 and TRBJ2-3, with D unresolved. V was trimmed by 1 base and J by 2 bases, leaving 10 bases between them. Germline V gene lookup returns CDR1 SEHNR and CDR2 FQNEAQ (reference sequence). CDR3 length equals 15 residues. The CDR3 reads CASSLGTIITDTQYF. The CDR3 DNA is TGTGCCAGCAGCTTAGGGACCATAATCACAGATACGCAGTATTTT.

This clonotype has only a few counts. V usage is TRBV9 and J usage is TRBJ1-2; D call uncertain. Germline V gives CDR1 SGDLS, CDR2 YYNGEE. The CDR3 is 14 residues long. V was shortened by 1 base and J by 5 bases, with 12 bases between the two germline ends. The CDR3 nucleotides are TGTGCCAGCAGCGTATTTAAGGACGGATATGGCTACACCTTC. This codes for CASSVFKDGYGYTF.

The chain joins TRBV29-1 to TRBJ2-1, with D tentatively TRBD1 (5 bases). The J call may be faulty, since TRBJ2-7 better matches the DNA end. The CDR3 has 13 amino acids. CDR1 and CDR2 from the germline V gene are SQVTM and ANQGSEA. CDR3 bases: TGCAGCTGCAGGTCAGACAGTCCCTACGAGCAGTACTTC. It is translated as CSCRSDSPYEQYF.